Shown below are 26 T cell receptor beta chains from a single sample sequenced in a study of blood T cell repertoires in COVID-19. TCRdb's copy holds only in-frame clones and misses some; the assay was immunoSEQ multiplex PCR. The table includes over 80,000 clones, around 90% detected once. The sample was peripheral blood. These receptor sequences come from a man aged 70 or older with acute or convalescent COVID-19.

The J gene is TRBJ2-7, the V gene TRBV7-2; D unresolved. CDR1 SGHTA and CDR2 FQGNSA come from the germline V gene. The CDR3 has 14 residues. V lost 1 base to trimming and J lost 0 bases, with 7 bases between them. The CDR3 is CASSLVLDSYEQYF. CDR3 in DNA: TGTGCCAGCAGCTTAGTTTTAGACTCCTACGAGCAGTACTTC.

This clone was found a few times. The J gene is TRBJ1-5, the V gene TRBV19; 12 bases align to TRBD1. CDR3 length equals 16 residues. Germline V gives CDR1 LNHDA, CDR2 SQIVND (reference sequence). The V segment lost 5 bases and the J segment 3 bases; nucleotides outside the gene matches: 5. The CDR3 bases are TGTGCCAGTAGTCCGCGGGACAGGGGGCCCAATCAGCCCCAGCATTTT. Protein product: CASSPRDRGPNQPQHF.

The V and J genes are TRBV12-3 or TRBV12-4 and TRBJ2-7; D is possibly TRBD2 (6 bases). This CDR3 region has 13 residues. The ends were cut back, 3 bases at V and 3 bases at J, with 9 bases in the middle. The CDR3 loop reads CASSFGGSYEQYF. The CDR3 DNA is TGTGCCAGCAGTTTCGGGGGTAGCTACGAGCAGTACTTC.

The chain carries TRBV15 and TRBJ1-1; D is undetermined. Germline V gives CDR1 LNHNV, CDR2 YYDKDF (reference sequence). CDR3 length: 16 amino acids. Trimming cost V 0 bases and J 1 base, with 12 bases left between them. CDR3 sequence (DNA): TGTGCCACCAGCAGAGAGGTCGTACAATCGAACACTGAAGCTTTCTTT. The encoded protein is CATSREVVQSNTEAFF.

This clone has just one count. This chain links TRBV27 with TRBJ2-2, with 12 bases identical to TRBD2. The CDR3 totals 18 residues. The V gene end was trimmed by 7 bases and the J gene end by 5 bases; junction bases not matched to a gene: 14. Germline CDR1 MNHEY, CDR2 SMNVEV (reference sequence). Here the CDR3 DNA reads TGTGCCAGCAAGATTCCAGGGTCTAGCGGGAGGGGAACCGGGGAGCTGTTTTTT. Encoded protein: CASKIPGSSGRGTGELFF.

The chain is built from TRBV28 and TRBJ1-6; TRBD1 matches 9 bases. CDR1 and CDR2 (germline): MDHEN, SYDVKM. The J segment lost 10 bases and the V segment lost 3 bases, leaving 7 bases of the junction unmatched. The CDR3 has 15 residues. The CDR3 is CASSLDRGSGSPLHF. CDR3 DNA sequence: TGTGCCAGCAGTTTGGACAGGGGAAGTGGCTCACCCCTCCACTTT.

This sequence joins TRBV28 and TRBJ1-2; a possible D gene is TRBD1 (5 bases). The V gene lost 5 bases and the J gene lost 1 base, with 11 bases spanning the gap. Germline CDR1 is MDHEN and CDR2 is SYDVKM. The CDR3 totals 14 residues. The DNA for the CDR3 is TGTGCCAGCAGTGGGGGGGATATTAACTATGGCTACACCTTC. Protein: CASSGGDINYGYTF.

DNA of the CDR3: TGTGCCAGCAGCTTCTGGACGGGAGCTGAGCAGTTCTTC. Amino acids: CASSFWTGAEQFF. The V call is TRBV7-2, the J call TRBJ2-1, with a tentative D call TRBD2 (6 bases). Germline CDR1 reads SGHTA; CDR2 reads FQGNSA. The CDR3 has 13 residues. Between the trimmed V and J ends, which lost 3 bases and 9 bases, there was a span of 12 bases. The entire variable domain, with the rest obtained from reference TRBV7-2 and TRBJ2-1, is as follows: GAGVSQSPSNKVTEKGKDVELRCDPISGHTALYWYRQSLGQGLEFLIYFQGNSAPDKSGLPSDRFSAERTGGSVSTLTIQRTQQEDSAVYLCASSFWTGAEQFFGPGTRLTVL.

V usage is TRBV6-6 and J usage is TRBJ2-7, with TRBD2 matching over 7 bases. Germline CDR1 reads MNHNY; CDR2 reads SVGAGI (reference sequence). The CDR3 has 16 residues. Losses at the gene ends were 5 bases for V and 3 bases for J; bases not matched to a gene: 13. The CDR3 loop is CASSAGVRKSFYEQYF. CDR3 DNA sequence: TGTGCCAGCAGTGCGGGGGTGAGAAAAAGCTTCTACGAGCAGTACTTC.

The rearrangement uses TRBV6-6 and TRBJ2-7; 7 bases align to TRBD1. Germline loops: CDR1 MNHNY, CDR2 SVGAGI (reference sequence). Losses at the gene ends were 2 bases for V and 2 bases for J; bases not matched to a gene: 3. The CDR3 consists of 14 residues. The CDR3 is CASSYLQGAYEQYF. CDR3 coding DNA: TGTGCCAGCAGTTACCTCCAGGGGGCCTACGAGCAGTACTTC.

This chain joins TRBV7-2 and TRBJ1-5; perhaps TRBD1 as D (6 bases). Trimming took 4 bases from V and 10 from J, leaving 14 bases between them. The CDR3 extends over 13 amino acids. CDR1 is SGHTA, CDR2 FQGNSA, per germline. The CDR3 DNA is TGTGCCAGCAGCTCGTGGGGGCAGGTACCCCAGCATTTT. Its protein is CASSSWGQVPQHF.

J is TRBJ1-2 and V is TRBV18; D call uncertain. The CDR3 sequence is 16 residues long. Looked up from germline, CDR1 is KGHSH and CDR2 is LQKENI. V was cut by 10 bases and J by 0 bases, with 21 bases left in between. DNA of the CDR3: TGTGCCACCCCTTCTCCCGAGGGTCCTACTAACTATGGCTACACCTTC. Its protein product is CATPSPEGPTNYGYTF.

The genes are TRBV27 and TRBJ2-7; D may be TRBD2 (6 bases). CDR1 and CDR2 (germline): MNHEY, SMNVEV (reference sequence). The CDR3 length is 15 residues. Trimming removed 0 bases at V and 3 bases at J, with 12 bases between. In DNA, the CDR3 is TGTGCCAGCAGTTTATCGTCTAGCGTCCTCTACGAGCAGTACTTC. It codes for CASSLSSSVLYEQYF.

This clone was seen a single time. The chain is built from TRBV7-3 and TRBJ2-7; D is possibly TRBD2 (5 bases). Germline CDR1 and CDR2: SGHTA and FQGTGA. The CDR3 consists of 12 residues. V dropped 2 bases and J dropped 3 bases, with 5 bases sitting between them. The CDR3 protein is CASSLRGYEQYF. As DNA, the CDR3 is TGTGCCAGCAGCTTACGGGGCTACGAGCAGTACTTC. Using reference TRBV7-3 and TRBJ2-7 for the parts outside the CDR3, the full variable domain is GAGVSQTPSNKVTEKGKYVELRCDPISGHTALYWYRQSLGQGPEFLIYFQGTGAADDSGLPNDRFFAVRPEGSVSTLKIQRTERGDSAVYLCASSLRGYEQYFGPGTRLTVT.

The CDR3 coding sequence is TGCGCCAGCAGCCAAGATAAACTAGCGCAAGAGACCCAGTACTTC. The encoded protein is CASSQDKLAQETQYF. This chain links TRBV4-3 with TRBJ2-5; 7 nucleotides match TRBD2. The J segment lost 2 bases and the V segment lost 0 bases, leaving 3 bases of the junction unmatched. The CDR3 is 15 residues long. From germline, CDR1 is LGHNA and CDR2 YSLEER.

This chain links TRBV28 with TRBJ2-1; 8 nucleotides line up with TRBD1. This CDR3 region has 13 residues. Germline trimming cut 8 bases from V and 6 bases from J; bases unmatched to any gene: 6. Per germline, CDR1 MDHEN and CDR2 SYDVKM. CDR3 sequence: CASRQGSSNEQFF. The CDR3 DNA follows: TGTGCCAGCCGACAGGGGAGCAGCAATGAGCAGTTCTTC. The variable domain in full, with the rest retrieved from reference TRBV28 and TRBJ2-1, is DVKVTQSSRYLVKRTGEKVFLECVQDMDHENMFWYRQDPGLGLRLIYFSYDVKMKEKGDIPEGYSVSREKKERFSLILESASTNQTSMYLCASRQGSSNEQFFGPGTRLTVL.

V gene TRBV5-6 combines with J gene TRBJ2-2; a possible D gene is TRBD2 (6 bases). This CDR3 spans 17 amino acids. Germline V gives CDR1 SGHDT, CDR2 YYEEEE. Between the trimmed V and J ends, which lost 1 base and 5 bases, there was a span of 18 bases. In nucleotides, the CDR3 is TGTGCCAGCAGCTTGTTGGCGTGGGGGGTGCCGACCGGGGAGCTGTTTTTT. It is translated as CASSLLAWGVPTGELFF. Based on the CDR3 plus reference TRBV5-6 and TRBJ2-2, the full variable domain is DAGVTQSPTHLIKTRGQQVTLRCSPKSGHDTVSWYQQALGQGPQFIFQYYEEEERQRGNFPDRFSGHQFPNYSSELNVNALLLGDSALYLCASSLLAWGVPTGELFFGEGSRLTVL.

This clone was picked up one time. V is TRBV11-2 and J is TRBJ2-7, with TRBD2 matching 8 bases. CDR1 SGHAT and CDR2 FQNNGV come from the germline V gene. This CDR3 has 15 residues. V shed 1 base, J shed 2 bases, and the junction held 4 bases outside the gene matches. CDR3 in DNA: TGTGCCAGCAGCTTAGCGGGGGGGACCACCTACGAGCAGTACTTC. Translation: CASSLAGGTTYEQYF.

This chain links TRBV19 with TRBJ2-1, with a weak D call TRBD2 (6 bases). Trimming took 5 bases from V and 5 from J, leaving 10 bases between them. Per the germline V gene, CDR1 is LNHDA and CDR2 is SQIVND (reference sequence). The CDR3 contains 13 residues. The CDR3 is CASSGRLNNEQFF. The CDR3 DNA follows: TGTGCCAGTAGTGGGAGGCTAAACAATGAGCAGTTCTTC.

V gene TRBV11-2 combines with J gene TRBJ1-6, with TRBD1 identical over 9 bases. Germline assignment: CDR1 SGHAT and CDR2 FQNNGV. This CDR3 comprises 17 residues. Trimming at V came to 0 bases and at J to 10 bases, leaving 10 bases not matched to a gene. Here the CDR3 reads CASSLDKANRGQSPLHF. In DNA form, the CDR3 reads TGTGCCAGCAGCTTAGATAAAGCTAACAGGGGGCAATCACCCCTCCACTTT. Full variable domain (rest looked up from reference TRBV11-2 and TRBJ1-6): EAGVAQSPRYKIIEKRQSVAFWCNPISGHATLYWYQQILGQGPKLLIQFQNNGVVDDSQLPKDRFSAERLKGVDSTLKIQPAKLEDSAVYLCASSLDKANRGQSPLHFGNGTRLTVT.

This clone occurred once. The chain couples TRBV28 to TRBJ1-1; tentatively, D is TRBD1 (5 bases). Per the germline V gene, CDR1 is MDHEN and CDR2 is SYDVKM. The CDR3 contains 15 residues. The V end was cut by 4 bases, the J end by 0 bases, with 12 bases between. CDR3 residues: CASSSHRKMNTEAFF. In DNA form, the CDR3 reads TGTGCCAGCAGTTCTCACAGGAAAATGAACACTGAAGCTTTCTTT.

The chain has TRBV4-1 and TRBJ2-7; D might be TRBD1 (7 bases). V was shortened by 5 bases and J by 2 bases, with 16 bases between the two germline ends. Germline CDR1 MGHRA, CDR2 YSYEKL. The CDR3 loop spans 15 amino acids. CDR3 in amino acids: CASSKAGQPAYEQYF. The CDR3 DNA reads TGCGCCAGCAGCAAGGCGGGACAGCCAGCCTACGAGCAGTACTTC.

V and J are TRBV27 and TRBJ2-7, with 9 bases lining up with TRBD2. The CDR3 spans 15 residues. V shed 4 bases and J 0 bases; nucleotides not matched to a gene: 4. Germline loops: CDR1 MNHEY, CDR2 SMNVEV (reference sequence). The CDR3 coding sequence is TGTGCCAGCAGTTCCAGCGGGAGGCACTCCTACGAGCAGTACTTC. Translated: CASSSSGRHSYEQYF.

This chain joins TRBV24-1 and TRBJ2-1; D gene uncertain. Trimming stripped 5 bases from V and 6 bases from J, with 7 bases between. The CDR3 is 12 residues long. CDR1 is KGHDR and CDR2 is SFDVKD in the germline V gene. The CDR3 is CATSVSINEQFF. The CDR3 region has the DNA TGTGCCACCAGTGTCAGTATCAATGAGCAGTTCTTC.

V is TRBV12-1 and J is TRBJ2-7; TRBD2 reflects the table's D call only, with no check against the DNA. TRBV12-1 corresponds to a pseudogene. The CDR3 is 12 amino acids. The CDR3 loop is CASNHGAYEQYF. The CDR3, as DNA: TGTGCCAGCAACCATGGAGCCTACGAGCAGTACTTC.

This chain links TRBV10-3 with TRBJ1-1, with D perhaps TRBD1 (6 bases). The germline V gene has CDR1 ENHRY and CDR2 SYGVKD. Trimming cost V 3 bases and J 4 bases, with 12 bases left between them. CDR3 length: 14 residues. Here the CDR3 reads CAISDLTQGTEAFF. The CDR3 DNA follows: TGTGCCATCAGTGACTTAACACAGGGCACTGAAGCTTTCTTT.